These T cell receptor beta chains were read from a single sample in a study of control samples from healthy donors and cancer patients. Libraries were prepared by immunoSEQ multiplex PCR; TCRdb keeps only in-frame clonotypes and omits some of them. The sample consists of about 220,000 clones, around 94% of them appearing once. Sequenced: blood. These receptors were obtained from a man in his fifties in good health. The CDR3 runs from the conserved cysteine through the conserved F or W.

V gene	J gene	CDR3 protein
TRBV28	TRBJ2-1	CASSLREQFF
TRBV4-3	TRBJ1-3	CASSQGLFPGNTIYF
TRBV9	TRBJ2-3	CASSVQADTQYF
TRBV4-1	TRBJ1-5	CASSQDVGGPQHF
TRBV9	TRBJ1-5	CASSVGQGRNQPQHF
TRBV7-9	TRBJ1-1	CASSSNLPGQQAFF
TRBV6-6	TRBJ1-4	CASSYDENEKLFF
TRBV19	TRBJ2-1	CASSTRPGSYNEQFF
TRBV4-2	TRBJ2-1	CASSQEATSGYNEQFF
TRBV3-1/TRBV3-2	TRBJ2-1	CASSQALADYNEQFF
TRBV5-1	TRBJ1-4	CASSSGPVNEKLFF
TRBV6-5	TRBJ2-2	CASNGGVETGELFF
TRBV5-1	TRBJ2-1	CASSQGTGGNEQFF
TRBV12-3/TRBV12-4	TRBJ2-1	CATQEWQSQFF
TRBV4-2	TRBJ1-2	CASSPRDGLNVYGYTF
TRBV5-1	TRBJ2-1	CASSLAPSGDNEQFF
TRBV4-3	TRBJ2-5	CASSLGRGGAETQYF
TRBV6-5	TRBJ2-1	CASSYGLGRGYNEQFF
TRBV6-5	TRBJ2-3	CASSYRGPTDTQYF
TRBV6-5	TRBJ1-1	CASSPQGEDTEAFF
TRBV25-1	TRBJ1-2	CASSESAYGYTF
TRBV19	TRBJ2-7	CASSIGGGAYPYEQYF
TRBV7-2	TRBJ1-3	CASSYRSGNTIYF
TRBV9	TRBJ1-1	CASSVGLVTPEAFF